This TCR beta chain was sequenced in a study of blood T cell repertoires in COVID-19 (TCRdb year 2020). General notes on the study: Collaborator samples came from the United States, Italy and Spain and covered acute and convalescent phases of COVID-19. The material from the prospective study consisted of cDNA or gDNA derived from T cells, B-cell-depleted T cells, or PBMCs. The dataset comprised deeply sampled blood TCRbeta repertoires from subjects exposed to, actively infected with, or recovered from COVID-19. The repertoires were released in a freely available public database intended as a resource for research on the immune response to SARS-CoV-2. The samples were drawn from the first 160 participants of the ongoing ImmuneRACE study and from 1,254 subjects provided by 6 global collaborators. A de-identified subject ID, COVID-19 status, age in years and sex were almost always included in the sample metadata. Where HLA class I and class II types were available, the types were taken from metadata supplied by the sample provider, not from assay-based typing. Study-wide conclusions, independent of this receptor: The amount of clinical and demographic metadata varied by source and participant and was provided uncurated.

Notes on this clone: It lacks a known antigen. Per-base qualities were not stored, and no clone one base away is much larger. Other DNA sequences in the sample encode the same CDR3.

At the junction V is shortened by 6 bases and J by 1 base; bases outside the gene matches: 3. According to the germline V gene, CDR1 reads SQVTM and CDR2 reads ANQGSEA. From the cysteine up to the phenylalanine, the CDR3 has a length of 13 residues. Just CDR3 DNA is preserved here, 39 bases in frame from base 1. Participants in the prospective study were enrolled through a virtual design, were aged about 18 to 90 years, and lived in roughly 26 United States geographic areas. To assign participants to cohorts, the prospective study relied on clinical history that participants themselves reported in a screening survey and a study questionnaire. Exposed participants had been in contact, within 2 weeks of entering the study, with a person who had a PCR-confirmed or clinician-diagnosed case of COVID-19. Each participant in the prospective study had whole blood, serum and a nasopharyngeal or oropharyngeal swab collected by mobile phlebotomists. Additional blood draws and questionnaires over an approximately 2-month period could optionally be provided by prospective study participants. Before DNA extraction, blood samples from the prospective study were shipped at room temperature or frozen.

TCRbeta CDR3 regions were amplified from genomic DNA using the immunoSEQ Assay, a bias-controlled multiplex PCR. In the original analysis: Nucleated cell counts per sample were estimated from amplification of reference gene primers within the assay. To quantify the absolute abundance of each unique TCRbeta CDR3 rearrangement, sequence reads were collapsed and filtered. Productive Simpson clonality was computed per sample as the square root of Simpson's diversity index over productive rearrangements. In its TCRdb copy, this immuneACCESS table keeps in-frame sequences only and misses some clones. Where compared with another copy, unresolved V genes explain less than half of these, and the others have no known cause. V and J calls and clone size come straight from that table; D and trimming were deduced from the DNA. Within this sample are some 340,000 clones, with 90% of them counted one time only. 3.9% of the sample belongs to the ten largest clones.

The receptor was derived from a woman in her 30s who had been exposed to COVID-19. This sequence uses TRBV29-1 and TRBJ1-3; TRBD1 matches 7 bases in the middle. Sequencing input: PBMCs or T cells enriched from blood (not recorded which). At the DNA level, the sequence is TGCAGCGTGGGGACAGTGTCTGGAAACACCATATATTTT. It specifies CSVGTVSGNTIYF.